The 21 T cell receptor beta chains below come from one sample, sequenced in a study of identifying expanded T cells in peripheral blood. Clones were read by immunoSEQ multiplex PCR, and TCRdb kept only the in-frame ones, dropping some. The table includes roughly 100,000 clones, around 88% detected once. Material: blood. The origin of the receptors is a person aged 18 to 70 in good health.

The genes are TRBV7-9 and TRBJ2-5; 15 positions match TRBD2. The J segment lost 4 bases and the V segment lost 6 bases, leaving 6 bases of the junction unmatched. CDR3 length: 16 amino acids. Germline-derived CDR1 and CDR2 are SEHNR and FQNEAQ (reference sequence). In nucleotides, the CDR3 is TGTGCCAGCAGTCGCCCGGGACTAGCGGGAGGAGAGACCCAGTACTTC. It specifies CASSRPGLAGGETQYF.

This clone has just one count. The chain employs TRBV4-1 and TRBJ2-2; 8 nucleotides agree with TRBD2. CDR3 size: 16 residues. J lost 5 bases, V lost 0 bases, and 5 bases had no gene match. Germline CDR1 reads MGHRA; CDR2 reads YSYEKL. The CDR3 loop is CASSQDGLAGTGELFF. CDR3 in DNA: TGCGCCAGCAGCCAAGACGGACTAGCAGGTACCGGGGAGCTGTTTTTT.

The gene calls are TRBV9 and TRBJ2-5, with a weak D call TRBD2 (6 bases). Germline V gene data show CDR1 as SGDLS and CDR2 as YYNGEE. Trimming removed 7 bases from V and 0 bases from J, with 10 bases in between. This CDR3 comprises 13 residues. CDR3 sequence (DNA): TGTGCCAGCGGGAAGCGGGACCAAGAGACCCAGTACTTC. Translated, it gives CASGKRDQETQYF.

This chain links TRBV27 with TRBJ1-2; D is undetermined. The CDR3 extends over 14 amino acids. V lost 2 bases to trimming and J lost 5 bases, with 12 bases between them. Germline assignment: CDR1 MNHEY and CDR2 SMNVEV (reference sequence). The CDR3 loop is CASSLGTRGYGYTF. The CDR3 region has the DNA TGTGCCAGCAGTTTAGGTACTAGAGGATATGGCTACACCTTC.

The chain is built from TRBV11-2 and TRBJ1-6; possibly TRBD1 for D (5 bases). V was pared by 4 bases and J by 7 bases, with 17 bases between. Germline CDR1 is SGHAT and CDR2 is FQNNGV. The CDR3 consists of 16 residues. This CDR3 is CASSSPSGEGNSPLHF. In nucleotides, the CDR3 is TGTGCCAGCAGCTCACCCTCCGGGGAGGGGAATTCACCCCTCCACTTT.

This clone was seen a few times. This chain connects TRBV2 to TRBJ1-4; D perhaps matches TRBD1 (6 bases). This CDR3 spans 16 amino acids. Germline CDR1 is SNHLY and CDR2 is FYNNEI. V shed 7 bases and J shed 8 bases, with 23 bases lying between them. The CDR3 reads CASKDSRETGIEKLFF. DNA for the CDR3: TGTGCCAGCAAGGATAGCCGAGAGACAGGAATCGAAAAACTGTTTTTT.

The J gene is TRBJ2-5, the V gene TRBV25-1; D ambiguous. Germline CDR1 MGHDK, CDR2 SYGVNS. This CDR3 region has 15 residues. Trimming removed 4 bases from V and 0 bases from J, with 12 bases in between. CDR3 coding DNA: TGTGCCAGCAGTGGCGACAACAAGTACCAAGAGACCCAGTACTTC. Protein product: CASSGDNKYQETQYF. Looking up the rest from reference TRBV25-1 and TRBJ2-5 gives the full variable domain: EADIYQTPRYLVIGTGKKITLECSQTMGHDKMYWYQQDPGMELHLIHYSYGVNSTEKGDLSSESTVSRIRTEHFPLTLESARPSHTSQYLCASSGDNKYQETQYFGPGTRLLVL.

The CDR3 bases are TGTGCCAGCAGATCAGGGGCGTACACTGAAGCTTTCTTT. Its protein product is CASRSGAYTEAFF. V gene TRBV6-4 combines with J gene TRBJ1-1; the D gene is possibly TRBD1 (6 bases). Germline V gene lookup returns CDR1 MRHNA and CDR2 SNTAGT. This CDR3 has 13 residues. V lost 6 bases and J 3 bases, leaving 11 bases between the germline ends.

The chain uses TRBV6-6 and TRBJ2-5; 8 bases are shared with TRBD1. From germline, CDR1 is MNHNY and CDR2 SVGAGI (reference sequence). The J segment lost 5 bases and the V segment lost 6 bases, leaving 11 bases of the junction unmatched. The CDR3 totals 15 residues. CDR3 nucleotide sequence: TGTGCCAGCAGAACCCACCACGGACAGGGTGAGACCCAGTACTTC. It specifies CASRTHHGQGETQYF.

The rearrangement joins TRBV19 to TRBJ1-4; weak D call: TRBD1 (6 bases). The CDR3 extends over 14 amino acids. V was trimmed by 9 bases and J by 3 bases, leaving 14 bases between them. CDR1 LNHDA and CDR2 SQIVND come from the germline V gene (reference sequence). The CDR3 sequence: CASHPGASNEKLFF. CDR3 bases: TGTGCCAGCCACCCAGGGGCCTCTAATGAAAAACTGTTTTTT.

This clone has a single count. The V gene is TRBV27, the J gene TRBJ2-3; TRBD2 matches at 16 bases. The CDR3 is 18 amino acids. The germline V gene encodes CDR1 MNHEY and CDR2 SMNVEV (reference sequence). The ends lost 6 bases at V and 3 bases at J; junction bases unmatched: 9. CDR3 nucleotides: TGTGCCAGCAGCCCGCCGGGACTAGCGGGGGGGAGGACAGATACGCAGTATTTT. Amino acids: CASSPPGLAGGRTDTQYF.

This chain joins TRBV19 and TRBJ2-3; maybe TRBD1 (6 bases). V lost 8 bases and J lost 5, with 11 bases in between. CDR3 length: 12 residues. Germline V gives CDR1 LNHDA, CDR2 SQIVND (reference sequence). CDR3: CASWGPEDTQYF. The CDR3 nucleotides read TGTGCCAGTTGGGGGCCGGAAGATACGCAGTATTTT.

The chain has TRBV30 and TRBJ2-7; 10 positions match TRBD1. Germline loops: CDR1 GTSNPN, CDR2 SVGIG (reference sequence). This CDR3 has 14 amino acids. The V gene end was trimmed by 2 bases and the J gene end by 3 bases; junction bases not matched to a gene: 4. CDR3 sequence: CAWSKDRGIYEQYF. The DNA of the CDR3 is TGTGCCTGGAGTAAGGACAGGGGGATCTACGAGCAGTACTTC.

The chain is built from TRBV5-4 and TRBJ2-6, with unresolved D. Germline CDR1 SGHNT, CDR2 YYREEE (reference sequence). V was cut by 6 bases and J by 0 bases, with 10 bases left in between. The length of the CDR3 is 15 residues. CDR3 in DNA: TGTGCCAGCAACACCTGGACCTCTGGGGCCAACGTCCTGACTTTC. Protein sequence: CASNTWTSGANVLTF.

This clone was seen once. The chain employs TRBV28 and TRBJ1-4; TRBD1 might be the D (6 bases). CDR1 is MDHEN, CDR2 SYDVKM, per germline. The CDR3 length is 16 residues. V lost 1 base and J lost 3, with 12 bases in between. Written as DNA, the CDR3 is TGTGCCAGCAGTTTATTCCAGGGGCAGGCTAATGAAAAACTGTTTTTT. Translated: CASSLFQGQANEKLFF.

V gene TRBV7-8 combines with J gene TRBJ1-1; the D gene is possibly TRBD1 (5 bases). The germline CDR1 and CDR2 sequences are SGHVS and FQNEAQ. V lost 1 base, J lost 0 bases, and 9 bases lay in between. CDR3 length: 15 residues. The CDR3 DNA is TGTGCCAGCAGCTTAGAAGTCAGGGTGAACACTGAAGCTTTCTTT. This encodes CASSLEVRVNTEAFF.

CDR3 sequence reads: CASSRKGQHNEQFF. Written as DNA, the CDR3 is TGTGCCAGCAGCCGCAAGGGACAGCACAATGAGCAGTTCTTC. The J gene is TRBJ2-1, the V gene TRBV7-9; 7 nucleotides match TRBD1. V was clipped by 5 bases and J by 5 bases; unmatched bases: 6. CDR1 SEHNR and CDR2 FQNEAQ come from the germline V gene (reference sequence). This CDR3 contains 14 residues. Supplemented by reference TRBV7-9 and TRBJ2-1, the full variable domain reads DTGVSQNPRHKITKRGQNVTFRCDPISEHNRLYWYRQTLGQGPEFLTYFQNEAQLEKSRLLSDRFSAERPKGSFSTLEIQRTEQGDSAMYLCASSRKGQHNEQFFGPGTRLTVL.

With respect to this clone: The junction shows a germline mismatch at one end, possibly a read error. The chain joins TRBV25-1 to TRBJ2-7; D gene unclear. The V gene's germline CDR1 is MGHDK and CDR2 SYGVNS. CDR3 length equals 11 residues. The CDR3 sequence: CASSGVYEQYF. The DNA of the CDR3 is TGTGCCAGCAGTGGGGTGTACGAACAGTACTTC.

This clone was seen a handful of times. The gene calls are TRBV16 and TRBJ1-3; tentative D call: TRBD1 (5 bases). CDR1 is KGHSY, CDR2 FQNENV, per germline. This CDR3 is built from 15 residues. Trimming shortened V by 0 bases and J by 2 bases, and 8 bases separated the two germline ends. The CDR3 sequence: CASSQSTGPGNTIYF. The CDR3 coding sequence is TGTGCCAGCAGCCAATCGACGGGGCCTGGAAACACCATATATTTT. The entire variable domain, with the rest obtained from reference TRBV16 and TRBJ1-3, is as follows: GEEVAQTPKHLVRGEGQKAKLYCAPIKGHSYVFWYQQVLKNEFKFLISFQNENVFDETGMPKERFSAKCLPNSPCSLEIQATKLEDSAVYFCASSQSTGPGNTIYFGEGSWLTVV.

The gene calls are TRBV30 and TRBJ2-4; D perhaps matches TRBD1 (5 bases). V was trimmed by 2 bases and J by 4 bases, leaving 12 bases between them. Germline V lookup: CDR1 GTSNPN, CDR2 SVGIG (reference sequence). The CDR3 sequence is 14 residues long. The CDR3 protein is CAWSSQGGKNIQYF. The CDR3, as DNA: TGTGCCTGGAGTTCCCAGGGCGGTAAAAACATTCAGTACTTC.

This clone was observed a few times. This chain joins TRBV19 and TRBJ1-4; TRBD1 agrees at 7 bases. Germline CDR1 and CDR2: LNHDA and SQIVND (reference sequence). V dropped 5 bases and J dropped 5; count of bases not matched to a gene: 8. This CDR3 is built from 15 residues. CDR3: CASSLWDRPNEKLFF. The CDR3 DNA follows: TGTGCCAGTAGTCTTTGGGACAGACCGAATGAAAAACTGTTTTTT.